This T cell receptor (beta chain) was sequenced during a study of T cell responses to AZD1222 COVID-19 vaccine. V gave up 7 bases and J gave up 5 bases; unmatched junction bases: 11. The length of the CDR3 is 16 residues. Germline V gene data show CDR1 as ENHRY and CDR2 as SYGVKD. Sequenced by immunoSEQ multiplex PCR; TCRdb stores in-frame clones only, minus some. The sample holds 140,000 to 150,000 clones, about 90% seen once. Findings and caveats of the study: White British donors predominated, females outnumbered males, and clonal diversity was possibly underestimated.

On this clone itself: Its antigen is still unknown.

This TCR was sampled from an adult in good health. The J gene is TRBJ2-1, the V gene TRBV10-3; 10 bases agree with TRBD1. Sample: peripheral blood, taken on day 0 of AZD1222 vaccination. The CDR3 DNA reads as TGTGCCATCAAAACTCGGGGACAGGGGATCGACAATGAGCAGTTCTTC. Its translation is CAIKTRGQGIDNEQFF.